The text below deals with one T cell receptor beta chain. Patients included in sequencing had previously demonstrated CD8+CD57+ cell expansion by flow cytometry. This specimen belongs to a study of CD8+CD57+ T cells in acquired aplastic anemia. The template used for profiling TCR beta VDJ and CDR3 was genomic DNA. Each CDR3 protein is one row after TCRdb ran MiXCR on the reads. There are about 190,000 distinct CDR3 sequences in the sample; 40% to 50% occur only once, and about 8.8% lies in the top ten. Looked up from germline, CDR1 is SGHAT and CDR2 is FQNNGV. This CDR3 region has 18 residues. Losses at the gene ends were 11 bases for V and 0 bases for J; bases not matched to a gene: 17.

This TCR derives from a human donor with aplastic anemia. V is TRBV11-2 and J is TRBJ2-2; TRBD1 agrees at 8 bases. Sequenced: sorted CD4+, CD8+, or CD8+CD57+ T cells (not recorded which) from PBMCs. CDR3 sequence reads: CASLGGQALIANTGELFF. The CDR3, as DNA: TGTGCCTCATTGGGGGGACAGGCTCTTATCGCGAACACCGGGGAGCTGTTTTTT. Full variable domain (remainder filled in from reference TRBV11-2 and TRBJ2-2): EAGVAQSPRYKIIEKRQSVAFWCNPISGHATLYWYQQILGQGPKLLIQFQNNGVVDDSQLPKDRFSAERLKGVDSTLKIQPAKLEDSAVYLCASLGGQALIANTGELFFGEGSRLTVL.